This TCR beta chain was identified in a study of cytomegalovirus exposure and HLA in healthy donors. The PCR had 60 Vbeta and 13 Jbeta primers. Sequencing was performed with immunoSEQ multiplex PCR; in TCRdb, only in-frame clones are kept and a portion is missing. The sample has approximately 110,000 clones, and its top ten clones hold about 2.5%. This sequence originates from a man aged 25 to 45 in good health and CMV-seronegative. Source material: PBMCs.

The CDR3 loop is CASSPGRNTYEQYF. As DNA, the CDR3 is TGTGCCAGCAGCCCCGGGAGGAACACCTACGAGCAGTACTTC. The rearrangement links TRBV5-6 to TRBJ2-7, with 7 bases that match TRBD2. This CDR3 is 14 amino acids long. V shed 4 bases, J shed 2 bases, and the junction held 6 bases outside the gene matches. Germline CDR1 reads SGHDT; CDR2 reads YYEEEE.